The 29 T cell receptor beta chains below all came from one sample that was sequenced in a study of T cell responses to AZD1222 COVID-19 vaccine. The protocol was immunoSEQ multiplex PCR, while the TCRdb copy is restricted to in-frame clones and leaves out a portion. The sample holds some 120,000 clones, approximately 85% seen once. The material sequenced was peripheral blood, taken on day 0 of AZD1222 vaccination. Receptors originate from an adult in good health.

This chain connects TRBV6-1 to TRBJ2-3; TRBD1 is a possible D gene (6 bases). The CDR3 contains 15 residues. Trimming cost V 0 bases and J 8 bases, with 15 bases left between them. Germline V gene lookup returns CDR1 MNHNS and CDR2 SASEGT. The CDR3 sequence: CASSEAGHAIVTQYF. The CDR3 DNA is TGTGCCAGCAGTGAAGCGGGACACGCTATTGTTACGCAGTATTTT.

J is TRBJ1-4 and V is TRBV10-3, with D unresolved. V dropped 0 bases and J dropped 8 bases, with 4 bases sitting between them. The V gene's germline CDR1 is ENHRY and CDR2 SYGVKD. CDR3 length: 12 amino acids. The chain's CDR3 is CAISESREKLFF. The CDR3 DNA reads as TGTGCCATCAGTGAGTCTCGGGAAAAACTGTTTTTT.

V and J are TRBV29-1 and TRBJ2-7, with D tentatively TRBD1 (6 bases). The CDR3 length is 13 residues. V was cut by 2 bases and J by 6 bases, with 14 bases left in between. The germline V gene encodes CDR1 SQVTM and CDR2 ANQGSEA. The DNA for the CDR3 is TGCAGCGTTGAAACCGCTCGCAGGGGCGAGCAGTACTTC. Translating gives CSVETARRGEQYF.

The chain couples TRBV6-2 or TRBV6-3 to TRBJ2-5, with unresolved D. CDR1 and CDR2 from the germline V gene are MNHEY and SVGEGT. The V gene lost 0 bases and the J gene lost 3 bases, with 2 bases spanning the gap. The CDR3 has 12 amino acids. For the CDR3, the DNA is TGTGCCAGCAGTTACTCGAAAGAGACCCAGTACTTC. Translated, it gives CASSYSKETQYF.

The CDR3: CASSPREGGAMNTEAFF. CDR3 DNA sequence: TGCGCCAGCAGCCCCCGGGAGGGGGGCGCGATGAACACTGAAGCTTTCTTT. The chain recombines TRBV5-1 with TRBJ1-1, with D tentatively TRBD1 (6 bases). Germline CDR1 and CDR2: SGHRS and YFSETQ. This CDR3 contains 17 residues. V dropped 4 bases and J dropped 0 bases, with 19 bases sitting between them.

The chain employs TRBV7-8 and TRBJ1-2; D uncertain. The CDR3 covers 13 residues. The V gene lost 0 bases and the J gene lost 9 bases, with 11 bases spanning the gap. Germline assignment: CDR1 SGHVS and CDR2 FQNEAQ. CDR3: CASSLARSPSYTF. CDR3 DNA sequence: TGTGCCAGCAGCTTAGCCCGATCTCCAAGCTACACCTTC.

The chain employs TRBV5-1 and TRBJ1-4; weak D call: TRBD1 (6 bases). Trimming removed 4 bases at V and 4 bases at J, with 26 bases between. The length of the CDR3 is 19 residues. Germline V gene data show CDR1 as SGHRS and CDR2 as YFSETQ. The CDR3 region is CASSPTQNRAWAVNEKLFF. CDR3 DNA sequence: TGCGCCAGCAGCCCCACACAGAACAGGGCTTGGGCGGTTAATGAAAAACTGTTTTTT. The variable domain in full, completed from reference TRBV5-1 and TRBJ1-4, reads KAGVTQTPRYLIKTRGQQVTLSCSPISGHRSVSWYQQTPGQGLQFLFEYFSETQRNKGNFPGRFSGRQFSNSRSEMNVSTLELGDSALYLCASSPTQNRAWAVNEKLFFGSGTQLSVL.

V is TRBV14 and J is TRBJ2-7; 7 bases map to TRBD2. The J segment lost 2 bases and the V segment lost 4 bases, leaving 14 bases of the junction unmatched. Looked up from germline, CDR1 is SGHDN and CDR2 is FVKESK. CDR3 length: 17 amino acids. The CDR3 bases are TGTGCCAGCAGCCCCCTACTAGCGAATCTAAATCCCTACGAGCAGTACTTC. Protein: CASSPLLANLNPYEQYF.

The chain joins TRBV18 to TRBJ2-2; 9 bases are shared with TRBD1. V shed 4 bases and J 5 bases; nucleotides not matched to a gene: 11. Germline V gene lookup returns CDR1 KGHSH and CDR2 LQKENI. This CDR3 has 17 residues. DNA of the CDR3: TGTGCCAGCTCACAAAGTCTCTCCGGGACAGGGACCGGGGAGCTGTTTTTT. Translating gives CASSQSLSGTGTGELFF.

This chain links TRBV6-5 with TRBJ2-7, with TRBD1 matching over 7 bases. The germline V gene has CDR1 MNHEY and CDR2 SVGAGI. Unmatched junction bases numbered 7, after V lost 6 bases and J lost 2 bases. The CDR3 has 14 amino acids. CDR3 region: CASRGQGETYEQYF. For the CDR3, the DNA is TGTGCCAGCAGGGGGCAGGGGGAAACCTACGAGCAGTACTTC.

This clone was observed a handful of times. This chain links TRBV2 with TRBJ1-5; TRBD1 might be the D (6 bases). The V and J ends lost 4 bases and 2 bases respectively, with 9 bases between them. This CDR3 has 14 amino acids. Germline CDR1 and CDR2: SNHLY and FYNNEI. The CDR3 DNA reads TGTGCCAGCAGTGTCGAGGGGGGCAATCAGCCCCAGCATTTT. Residues: CASSVEGGNQPQHF. The entire variable domain, with the rest obtained from reference TRBV2 and TRBJ1-5, is as follows: EPEVTQTPSHQVTQMGQEVILRCVPISNHLYFYWYRQILGQKVEFLVSFYNNEISEKSEIFDDQFSVERPDGSNFTLKIRSTKLEDSAMYFCASSVEGGNQPQHFGDGTRLSIL.

The genes are TRBV3-1 (or the pseudogene TRBV3-2) and TRBJ1-3; maybe TRBD1 (5 bases). The CDR3 has 13 residues. V was trimmed by 3 bases and J by 2 bases, leaving 5 bases between them. Per germline, CDR1 LGHDT and CDR2 YNNKEL (reference sequence). The CDR3 sequence: CASSQGPGNTIYF. CDR3 sequence (DNA): TGTGCCAGCAGCCAGGGGCCTGGAAACACCATATATTTT.

The CDR3 sequence is CASRYDSNQPQHF. The CDR3 nucleotides are TGTGCCAGCAGGTATGATAGCAATCAGCCCCAGCATTTT. The gene calls are TRBV6-5 and TRBJ1-5; no clear D gene. The length of the CDR3 is 13 residues. V lost 6 bases, J lost 0 bases, and 6 bases lay in between. CDR1 is MNHEY, CDR2 SVGAGI, per germline.

V gene TRBV30 combines with J gene TRBJ2-2; 7 nucleotides line up with TRBD1. Losses at the gene ends were 3 bases for V and 5 bases for J; bases not matched to a gene: 0. Germline V gene data show CDR1 as GTSNPN and CDR2 as SVGIG (reference sequence). The CDR3 loop spans 12 amino acids. Here the CDR3 reads CAWRTGTGELFF. The CDR3 coding sequence is TGTGCCTGGAGGACAGGGACCGGGGAGCTGTTTTTT.

A single count supports this clone. The chain joins TRBV2 to TRBJ1-2, with 8 bases aligning to TRBD1. CDR1 SNHLY and CDR2 FYNNEI come from the germline V gene. The CDR3 contains 14 residues. Trimming cost V 7 bases and J 4 bases; bases outside gene matches: 8. CDR3 in DNA: TGTGCCAGCATTCCAGGGGGCACGGCCTATGGCTACACCTTC. Translating gives CASIPGGTAYGYTF.

The CDR3 region is CASSRSGRAPTGEQYF. DNA for the CDR3: TGCGCCAGCAGTCGTAGCGGGAGGGCCCCGACAGGGGAGCAGTACTTC. The rearrangement joins TRBV5-1 to TRBJ2-7; 11 nucleotides line up with TRBD2. The CDR3 is 16 amino acids. The V gene end was trimmed by 5 bases and the J gene end by 7 bases; junction bases not matched to a gene: 14. Germline CDR1 is SGHRS and CDR2 is YFSETQ.

V is TRBV7-3 and J is TRBJ2-3, with no clear D. Germline-derived CDR1 and CDR2 are SGHTA and FQGTGA. This CDR3 is built from 12 residues. V lost 5 bases and J 2 bases, leaving 5 bases between the germline ends. DNA for the CDR3: TGTGCCAGCAGCACATACACAGATACGCAGTATTTT. This sequence encodes CASSTYTDTQYF. Looking up the rest from reference TRBV7-3 and TRBJ2-3 gives the full variable domain: GAGVSQTPSNKVTEKGKYVELRCDPISGHTALYWYRQSLGQGPEFLIYFQGTGAADDSGLPNDRFFAVRPEGSVSTLKIQRTERGDSAVYLCASSTYTDTQYFGPGTRLTVL.

The rearrangement joins TRBV7-9 to TRBJ1-1; D ambiguous. Germline V gene data show CDR1 as SEHNR and CDR2 as FQNEAQ (reference sequence). Trimming took off 6 bases at V and 2 bases at J, with 7 bases between the two ends. The CDR3 has 12 amino acids. CDR3 in amino acids: CASRAENTEAFF. The CDR3 DNA follows: TGTGCCAGCAGAGCAGAAAACACTGAAGCTTTCTTT.

This clone was detected a few times. The chain carries TRBV21-1 and TRBJ1-2. TRBV21-1 is marked as a pseudogene. The CDR3 extends over 15 amino acids. CDR3 residues: CASSIRGGAVYGYTF. DNA of the CDR3: TGTGCCAGCAGCATACGAGGGGGGGCGGTCTATGGCTACACCTTC.

CDR3 sequence reads: CASSALTDTQYF. In DNA, the CDR3 is TGTGCCAGCAGCGCCCTTACAGATACGCAGTATTTT. The J gene is TRBJ2-3, the V gene TRBV9; D gene unclear. This CDR3 contains 12 residues. V shed 3 bases and J shed 3 bases, with 5 bases lying between them. Germline lookup yields CDR1 SGDLS and CDR2 YYNGEE.

The chain recombines TRBV10-3 with TRBJ1-1, with unresolved D. In germline, CDR1 is ENHRY, CDR2 SYGVKD. This CDR3 has 12 amino acids. V gave up 0 bases and J gave up 6 bases, with 5 bases separating them. This CDR3 reads CAISESSSEAFF. The CDR3 nucleotides read TGTGCCATCAGTGAGTCGTCCTCTGAAGCTTTCTTT.

This clone was seen a handful of times. V usage is TRBV7-3 and J usage is TRBJ1-1; D gene ambiguous. Germline assignment: CDR1 SGHTA and CDR2 FQGTGA. CDR3 length: 14 amino acids. Trimming took 5 bases from V and 6 from J, leaving 16 bases between them. Here the CDR3 DNA reads TGTGCCAGCAGCCAAGGGTGGGTCGGGGCTGAAGCTTTCTTT. Translated: CASSQGWVGAEAFF.

This clone was seen a single time. This rearrangement joins TRBV14 to TRBJ1-6; 8 nucleotides agree with TRBD1. Per germline, CDR1 SGHDN and CDR2 FVKESK. CDR3 length: 14 residues. J gave up 10 bases and V 7 bases, and 9 bases lay outside the gene matches. The CDR3 DNA is TGTGCCAGCACCAAGGACAGGGTGGGGTCACCCCTCCACTTT. Translated: CASTKDRVGSPLHF.

The V call is TRBV6-5, the J call TRBJ2-7; no reliable D call. V lost 7 bases to trimming and J lost 2 bases, with 9 bases between them. This CDR3 is 12 amino acids long. CDR1 and CDR2 (germline): MNHEY, SVGAGI. For the CDR3, the DNA is TGTGCCAGCAAGGACGAAGCCTACGAGCAGTACTTC. Its translation is CASKDEAYEQYF.

The V call is TRBV5-4, the J call TRBJ1-3, with TRBD1 identical over 8 bases. Germline CDR1 and CDR2: SGHNT and YYREEE (reference sequence). The junction had 7 bases not matched to a gene; V was cut back by 1 base and J by 4 bases. CDR3 size: 16 residues. CDR3: CASSLRSGGAGNTIYF. DNA for the CDR3: TGTGCCAGCAGCTTGCGCTCAGGGGGCGCGGGAAACACCATATATTTT.

The chain carries TRBV5-4 and TRBJ2-7, with 7 bases identical to TRBD1. The CDR3 sequence is 13 residues long. V gave up 4 bases and J gave up 5 bases; unmatched junction bases: 6. Germline CDR1 and CDR2: SGHNT and YYREEE (reference sequence). The CDR3 nucleotides read TGTGCCAGCAGCATACAGGGGAAGAACGAGCAGTACTTC. Amino acid sequence: CASSIQGKNEQYF. Together with reference TRBV5-4 and TRBJ2-7, the CDR3 gives the full variable domain: ETGVTQSPTHLIKTRGQQVTLRCSSQSGHNTVSWYQQALGQGPQFIFQYYREEENGRGNFPPRFSGLQFPNYSSELNVNALELDDSALYLCASSIQGKNEQYFGPGTRLTVT.

This clone appeared a few times. The chain employs TRBV6-4 and TRBJ1-1, with D maybe TRBD1 (5 bases). The CDR3 is made up of 16 amino acids. Germline-derived CDR1 and CDR2 are MRHNA and SNTAGT. V was cut by 8 bases and J by 4 bases, with 23 bases left in between. This chain's CDR3 is CASRKEAGLLFTEAFF. The CDR3 DNA follows: TGTGCCAGCCGAAAAGAGGCGGGACTATTGTTCACTGAAGCTTTCTTT.

The chain uses TRBV7-2 and TRBJ1-3; 7 nucleotides line up with TRBD1. CDR1 SGHTA and CDR2 FQGNSA come from the germline V gene. V lost 5 bases and J lost 4; bases outside the gene matches: 5. This CDR3 is 14 amino acids long. The CDR3 bases are TGTGCCAGCAGCCCGACAGGGCCAGGAAACACCATATATTTT. The encoded protein is CASSPTGPGNTIYF.

The chain carries TRBV5-1 and TRBJ2-7, with D possibly TRBD2 on 5 matching bases. Germline V CDR1 and CDR2: SGHRS, YFSETQ. Trimming shortened V by 4 bases and J by 2 bases, and 16 bases separated the two germline ends. The CDR3 is 15 residues long. As DNA, the CDR3 is TGCGCCAGCAGCCCTGCCCTACTAGTTACCTACGAGCAGTACTTC. Translated: CASSPALLVTYEQYF.